The 15 T cell receptor beta chains presented below share a single source sample, sequenced in a study of blood T cell repertoires in COVID-19. The repertoire was sequenced with immunoSEQ multiplex PCR; TCRdb's copy has only in-frame clones and lacks some. The data show 360,000 or so clones, with under 85% seen just once and approximately 5% held by the top ten. Input material: PBMCs or T cells enriched from blood (not recorded which). These receptors all come from a woman in her fifties or sixties who had recovered from COVID-19.

The chain carries TRBV7-2 and TRBJ1-4; 8 bases align to TRBD1. CDR1 and CDR2 (germline): SGHTA, FQGNSA. The V gene end was trimmed by 4 bases and the J gene end by 7 bases; junction bases not matched to a gene: 5. This CDR3 contains 14 residues. CDR3 sequence: CASSSDRGGEKLFF. The CDR3 region has the DNA TGTGCCAGCAGCTCTGACAGGGGAGGTGAAAAACTGTTTTTT.

The chain couples TRBV4-3 to TRBJ1-1, with 9 bases fitting TRBD1. The CDR3 is 14 residues long. CDR1 is LGHNA, CDR2 YSLEER, per germline. The ends lost 4 bases at V and 7 bases at J; junction bases unmatched: 7. The CDR3 DNA reads TGCGCCAGCAGCCCAGGGACAGGGACTTATGAAGCTTTCTTT. It specifies CASSPGTGTYEAFF.

V usage is TRBV27 and J usage is TRBJ1-4; TRBD1 agrees at 8 bases. The CDR3 is 14 amino acids. The V gene end was trimmed by 5 bases and the J gene end by 8 bases; junction bases not matched to a gene: 7. Germline V CDR1 and CDR2: MNHEY, SMNVEV (reference sequence). For the CDR3, the DNA is TGTGCCAGCAGTCCCAGGGGGCACGGAGAAAAACTGTTTTTT. Amino acids: CASSPRGHGEKLFF.

The chain employs TRBV5-1 and TRBJ2-2, with 11 bases matching TRBD1. The germline gives CDR1 SGHRS, CDR2 YFSETQ. J gave up 6 bases and V 4 bases, and 5 bases lay outside the gene matches. This CDR3 has 15 amino acids. CDR3 protein: CASSGGQGAPGELFF. The DNA of the CDR3 is TGCGCCAGCAGCGGCGGACAGGGGGCCCCCGGGGAGCTGTTTTTT.

This clone has a handful of counts. This chain uses TRBV9 with TRBJ1-1, with TRBD1 as a possible D gene (6 bases). The CDR3 contains 15 residues. The V end was cut by 4 bases, the J end by 2 bases, with 15 bases between. The germline gives CDR1 SGDLS, CDR2 YYNGEE. The CDR3 here is CASSPEGQPNTEAFF. CDR3 sequence (DNA): TGTGCCAGCAGCCCCGAGGGACAACCAAACACTGAAGCTTTCTTT.

The DNA for the CDR3 is TGTGCCAGCAGTTACTTTCGGCGGGAGGGTTTAGATGAGCAGTTCTTC. Protein sequence: CASSYFRREGLDEQFF. This chain joins TRBV6-5 and TRBJ2-1; 9 bases line up with TRBD2. There are 16 residues in the CDR3. Germline CDR1 reads MNHEY; CDR2 reads SVGAGI. V lost 1 base and J lost 8; bases outside the gene matches: 9.

This chain joins TRBV13 and TRBJ1-1; the D gene is possibly TRBD1 (6 bases). CDR1 and CDR2 (germline): PRHDT, FYEKMQ (reference sequence). This CDR3 has 13 amino acids. Trimming left V 5 bases short and J 7 bases short, with 14 bases between. The CDR3 coding sequence is TGTGCCAGCAGCAAGCGGACGGGACATGAAGCTTTCTTT. It specifies CASSKRTGHEAFF.

The chain employs TRBV3-1 (or the pseudogene TRBV3-2) and TRBJ2-1; D ambiguous. The V gene's germline CDR1 is LGHDT and CDR2 YNNKEL (reference sequence). With 0 bases removed from V and 5 bases from J, the gap between germline ends came to 8 bases. This CDR3 is built from 14 residues. Written as DNA, the CDR3 is TGTGCCAGCAGCCAAGAATCAGTGAACAATGAGCAGTTCTTC. It yields the protein CASSQESVNNEQFF.

J is TRBJ1-1 and V is TRBV29-1, with TRBD1 matching over 7 bases. J lost 4 bases, V lost 7 bases, and 9 bases had no gene match. This CDR3 has 13 residues. Germline CDR1 SQVTM, CDR2 ANQGSEA. CDR3 residues: CSASGGGGTEAFF. As DNA, the CDR3 is TGCAGCGCCTCAGGGGGAGGTGGCACTGAAGCTTTCTTT.

The V and J genes are TRBV7-8 and TRBJ1-1; D is unclear. In germline, CDR1 is SGHVS, CDR2 FQNEAQ. Trimming shortened V by 5 bases and J by 4 bases, and 17 bases separated the two germline ends. The CDR3 is 15 amino acids. CDR3 protein: CASSPRRGLGTEAFF. As DNA, the CDR3 is TGTGCCAGCAGCCCACGGCGCGGCCTGGGCACTGAAGCTTTCTTT. Using reference TRBV7-8 and TRBJ1-1 for the parts outside the CDR3, the full variable domain is GAGVSQSPRYKVAKRGQDVALRCDPISGHVSLFWYQQALGQGPEFLTYFQNEAQLDKSGLPSDRFFAERPEGSVSTLKIQRTQQEDSAVYLCASSPRRGLGTEAFFGQGTRLTVV.

This clone came up a few times. V and J are TRBV4-1 and TRBJ2-2; no reliable D call. CDR1 and CDR2 from the germline V gene are MGHRA and YSYEKL. Trimming took off 0 bases at V and 8 bases at J, with 4 bases between the two ends. The CDR3 has 12 amino acids. The CDR3 coding sequence is TGCGCCAGCAGCCAAGAGACTGGGGAGCTGTTTTTT. Amino acid sequence: CASSQETGELFF.

The J gene is TRBJ1-2, the V gene TRBV7-8, with 8 nucleotides matching TRBD1. The V gene end was trimmed by 4 bases and the J gene end by 0 bases; junction bases not matched to a gene: 1. From germline, CDR1 is SGHVS and CDR2 FQNEAQ. This CDR3 comprises 14 residues. The CDR3 loop is CASSWGQANYGYTF. The CDR3 DNA follows: TGTGCCAGCAGCTGGGGACAGGCTAACTATGGCTACACCTTC.

CDR3 bases: TGTGCCAGCTCACCGGTCCGACAGGGGACAACTAATGAAAAACTGTTTTTT. Amino acid sequence: CASSPVRQGTTNEKLFF. This chain links TRBV18 with TRBJ1-4, with 8 bases matching TRBD1. The trim removed 3 bases at V and 0 bases at J, leaving 6 bases unmatched. The CDR3 is 17 amino acids. CDR1 is KGHSH, CDR2 LQKENI, per germline.

This sequence joins TRBV18 and TRBJ1-3; no clear D. This CDR3 comprises 15 residues. CDR1 and CDR2 (germline): KGHSH, LQKENI. V lost 0 bases and J lost 4, with 10 bases in between. The CDR3 DNA reads TGTGCCAGCTCACCACCGCAGGAAGCCGGAAACACCATATATTTT. Encoded protein: CASSPPQEAGNTIYF.

The chain has TRBV5-4 and TRBJ1-2; 7 bases line up with TRBD1. Germline assignment: CDR1 SGHNT and CDR2 YYREEE (reference sequence). The CDR3 length is 14 residues. V lost 1 base to trimming and J lost 5 bases; unmatched junction nucleotides: 5. The CDR3 coding sequence is TGTGCCAGCAGCTTGCAGACAGGGACATATGGCTACACCTTC. Protein: CASSLQTGTYGYTF.